This TCR beta chain was retrieved from a study of human T cells and chemical hapten exposure. Turning to the study itself: For sensitization, 2% DPC was applied to a 2 cm by 2 cm patch of upper inner arm skin.

Time point here: patch test 1, 2 weeks after DPC sensitization. Specified treatment: therapeutic diphenylcyclopropenone sensitization with weekly scalp DPC. Germline CDR1 and CDR2: SGHNT and YYREEE (reference sequence). Trimming cost V 4 bases and J 2 bases; bases outside gene matches: 6. This CDR3 is built from 16 residues. TCRdb fed the RACE reads into MiXCR, producing one record per CDR3 protein. The data hold approximately 90,000 distinct CDR3 sequences, with over 9.5% observed a single time. Source: whole blood, taken in connection with sensitization to the hapten diphenylcyclopropenone (DPC). This rearrangement joins TRBV5-4 to TRBJ2-3, with 11 bases identical to TRBD2. This TCR came from a man aged 35 to 55 with alopecia areata. Some clones in this sample may be carry-over from other donors' samples. In DNA form, the CDR3 reads TGTGCCAGCAGCCGGCCGGGACTAGCGGTCACAGATACGCAGTATTTT. Its protein is CASSRPGLAVTDTQYF.